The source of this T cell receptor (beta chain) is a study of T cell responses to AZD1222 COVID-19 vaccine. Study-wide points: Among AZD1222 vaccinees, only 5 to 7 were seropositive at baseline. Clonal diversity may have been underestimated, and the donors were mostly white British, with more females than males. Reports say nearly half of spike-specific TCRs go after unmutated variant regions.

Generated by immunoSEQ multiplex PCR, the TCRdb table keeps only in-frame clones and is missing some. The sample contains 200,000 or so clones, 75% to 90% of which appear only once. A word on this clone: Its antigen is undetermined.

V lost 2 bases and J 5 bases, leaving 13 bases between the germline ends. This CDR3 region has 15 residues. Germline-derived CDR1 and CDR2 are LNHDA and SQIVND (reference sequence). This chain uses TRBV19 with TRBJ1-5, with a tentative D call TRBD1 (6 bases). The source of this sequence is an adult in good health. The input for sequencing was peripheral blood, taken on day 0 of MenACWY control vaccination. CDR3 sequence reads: CASSIFARGDQPQHF. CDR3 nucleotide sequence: TGTGCCAGTAGTATATTCGCCAGGGGTGATCAGCCCCAGCATTTT.